This T cell receptor beta chain was sequenced in a study of cytomegalovirus exposure and HLA in healthy donors. Libraries were prepared by immunoSEQ multiplex PCR; TCRdb keeps only in-frame clonotypes and omits some of them. The table shows some 290,000 clones, with approximately 88% occurring only once. General study results and limits: The study flagged roughly 160 TCR beta chains as cytomegalovirus-associated.

The germline V gene encodes CDR1 MNHEY and CDR2 SVGAGI. V lost 7 bases and J lost 1; bases outside the gene matches: 7. The CDR3 covers 15 residues. About this clone itself: Its antigen remains unidentified.

Among the 120 subjects of the validation cohort, separate from the roughly 700-subject first cohort, were the donors. Sequencing was done on a sample of PBMCs. The clonotype originates from a man aged 25 to 40 in good health and CMV-seronegative. V usage is TRBV6-5 and J usage is TRBJ1-3, with 7 bases that match TRBD1. The CDR3 protein is CASTTDRASGNTIYF. CDR3 nucleotide sequence: TGTGCCAGCACCACCGACAGGGCGTCTGGAAACACCATATATTTT.